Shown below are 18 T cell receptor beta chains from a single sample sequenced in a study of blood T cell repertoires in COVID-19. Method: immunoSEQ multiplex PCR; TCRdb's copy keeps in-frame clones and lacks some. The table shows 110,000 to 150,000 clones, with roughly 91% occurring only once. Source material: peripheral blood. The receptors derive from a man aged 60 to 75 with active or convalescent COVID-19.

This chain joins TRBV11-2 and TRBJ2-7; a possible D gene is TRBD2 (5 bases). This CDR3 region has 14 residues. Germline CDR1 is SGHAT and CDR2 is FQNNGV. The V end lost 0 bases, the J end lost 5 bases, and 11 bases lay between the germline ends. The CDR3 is CASSLDRLSDEQYF. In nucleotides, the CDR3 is TGTGCCAGCAGCTTAGATAGACTATCCGACGAGCAGTACTTC.

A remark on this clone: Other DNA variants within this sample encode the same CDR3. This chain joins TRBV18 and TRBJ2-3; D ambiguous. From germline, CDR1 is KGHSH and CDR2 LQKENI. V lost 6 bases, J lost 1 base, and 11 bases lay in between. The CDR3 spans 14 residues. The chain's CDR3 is CASSPASGTDTQYF. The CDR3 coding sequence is TGTGCCAGCTCTCCCGCCTCGGGCACAGATACGCAGTATTTT.

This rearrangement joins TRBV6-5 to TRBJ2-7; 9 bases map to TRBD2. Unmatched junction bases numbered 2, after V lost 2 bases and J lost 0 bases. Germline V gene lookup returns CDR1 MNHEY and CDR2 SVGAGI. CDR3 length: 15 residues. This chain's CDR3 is CASSYGLASSYEQYF. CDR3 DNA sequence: TGTGCCAGCAGTTACGGACTAGCGAGCTCCTACGAGCAGTACTTC.

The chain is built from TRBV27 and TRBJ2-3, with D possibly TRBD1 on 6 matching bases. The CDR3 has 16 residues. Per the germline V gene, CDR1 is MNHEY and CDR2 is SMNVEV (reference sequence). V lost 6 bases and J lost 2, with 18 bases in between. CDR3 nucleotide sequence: TGTGCCAGCAGCAACACCCGGACAGCTATCACAGATACGCAGTATTTT. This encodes CASSNTRTAITDTQYF.

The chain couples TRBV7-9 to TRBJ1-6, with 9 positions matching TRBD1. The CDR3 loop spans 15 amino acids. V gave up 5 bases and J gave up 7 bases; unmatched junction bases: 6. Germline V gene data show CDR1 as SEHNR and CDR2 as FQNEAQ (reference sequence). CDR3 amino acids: CASSPGQGRNSPLHF. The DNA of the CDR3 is TGTGCCAGCAGCCCCGGACAGGGGAGAAATTCACCCCTCCACTTT.

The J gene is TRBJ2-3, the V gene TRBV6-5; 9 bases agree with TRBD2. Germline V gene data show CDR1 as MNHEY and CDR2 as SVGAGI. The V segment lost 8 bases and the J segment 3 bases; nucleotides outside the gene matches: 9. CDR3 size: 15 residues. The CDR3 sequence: CASRSGTSRTDTQYF. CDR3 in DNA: TGTGCCAGCCGGAGTGGGACTAGCCGTACAGATACGCAGTATTTT.

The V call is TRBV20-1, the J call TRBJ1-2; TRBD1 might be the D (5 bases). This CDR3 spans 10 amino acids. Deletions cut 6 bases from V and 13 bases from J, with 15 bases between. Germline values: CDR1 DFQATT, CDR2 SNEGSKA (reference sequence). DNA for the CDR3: TGCAGTGCCTCGGACGCTACAGGCACCTTC. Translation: CSASDATGTF.

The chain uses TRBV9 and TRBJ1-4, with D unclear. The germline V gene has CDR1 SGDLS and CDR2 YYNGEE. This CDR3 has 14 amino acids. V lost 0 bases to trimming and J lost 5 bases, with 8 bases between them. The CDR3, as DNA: TGTGCCAGCAGCGTAGGGACGGGGAATGAAAAACTGTTTTTT. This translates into CASSVGTGNEKLFF.

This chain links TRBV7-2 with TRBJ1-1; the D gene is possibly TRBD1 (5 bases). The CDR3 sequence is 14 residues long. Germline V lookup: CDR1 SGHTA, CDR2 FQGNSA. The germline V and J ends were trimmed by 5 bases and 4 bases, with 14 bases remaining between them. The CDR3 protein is CASSPAATATEAFF. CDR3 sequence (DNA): TGTGCCAGCAGCCCAGCAGCGACAGCCACTGAAGCTTTCTTT.

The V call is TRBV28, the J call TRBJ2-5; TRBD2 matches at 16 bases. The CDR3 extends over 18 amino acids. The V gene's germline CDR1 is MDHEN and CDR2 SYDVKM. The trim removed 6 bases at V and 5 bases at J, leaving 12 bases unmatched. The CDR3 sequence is CASRGAGLAGGPWETQYF. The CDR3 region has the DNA TGTGCCAGCAGGGGAGCGGGACTAGCGGGGGGGCCATGGGAGACCCAGTACTTC.

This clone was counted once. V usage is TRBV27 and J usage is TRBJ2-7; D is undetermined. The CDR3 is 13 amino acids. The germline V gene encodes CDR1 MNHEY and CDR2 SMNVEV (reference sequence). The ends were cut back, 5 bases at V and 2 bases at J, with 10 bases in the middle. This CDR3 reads CASSNTGAYEQYF. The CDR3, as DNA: TGTGCCAGCAGTAACACGGGTGCCTACGAGCAGTACTTC.

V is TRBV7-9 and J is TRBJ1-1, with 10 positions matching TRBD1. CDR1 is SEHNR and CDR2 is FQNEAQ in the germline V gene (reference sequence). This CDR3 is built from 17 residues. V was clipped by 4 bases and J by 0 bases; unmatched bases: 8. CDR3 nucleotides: TGTGCCAGCAGCTGGTCTGGACAGGGGGTTATGAACACTGAAGCTTTCTTT. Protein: CASSWSGQGVMNTEAFF.

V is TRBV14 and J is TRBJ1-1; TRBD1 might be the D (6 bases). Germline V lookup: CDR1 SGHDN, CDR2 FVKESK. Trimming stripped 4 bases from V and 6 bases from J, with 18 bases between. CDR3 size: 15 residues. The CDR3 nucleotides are TGTGCCAGCAGCCCACCTCGGGGGGCGAATCCTGAAGCTTTCTTT. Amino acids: CASSPPRGANPEAFF.

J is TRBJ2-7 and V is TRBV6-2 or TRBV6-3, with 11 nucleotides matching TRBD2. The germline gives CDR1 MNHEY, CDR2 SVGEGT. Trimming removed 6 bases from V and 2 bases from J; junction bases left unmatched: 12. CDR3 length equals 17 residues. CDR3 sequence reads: CASSHLPLAGGTYEQYF. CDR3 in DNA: TGTGCCAGCAGCCACCTGCCCTTAGCGGGAGGGACCTACGAGCAGTACTTC.

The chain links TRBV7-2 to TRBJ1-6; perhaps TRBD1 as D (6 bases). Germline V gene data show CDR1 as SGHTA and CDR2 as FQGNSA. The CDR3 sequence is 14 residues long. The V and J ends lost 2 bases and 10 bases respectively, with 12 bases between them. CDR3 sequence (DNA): TGTGCCAGCAGCTTAAACAGGGATGGGTCACCCCTCCACTTT. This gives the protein CASSLNRDGSPLHF.

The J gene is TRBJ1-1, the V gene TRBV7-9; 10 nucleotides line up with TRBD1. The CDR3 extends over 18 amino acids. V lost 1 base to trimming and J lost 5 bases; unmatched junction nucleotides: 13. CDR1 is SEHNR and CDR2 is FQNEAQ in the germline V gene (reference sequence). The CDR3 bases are TGTGCCAGCAGCTTAGTAGAGGTAATTCGGGACAGGGGTACTGAAGCTTTCTTT. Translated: CASSLVEVIRDRGTEAFF.

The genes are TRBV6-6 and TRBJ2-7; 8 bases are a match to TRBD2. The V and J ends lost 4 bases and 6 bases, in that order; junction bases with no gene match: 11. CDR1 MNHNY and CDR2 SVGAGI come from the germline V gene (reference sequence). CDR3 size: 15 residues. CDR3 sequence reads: CASSLLGGGSGEQYF. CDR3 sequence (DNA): TGTGCCAGCAGTTTACTCGGCGGGGGGAGTGGCGAGCAGTACTTC.

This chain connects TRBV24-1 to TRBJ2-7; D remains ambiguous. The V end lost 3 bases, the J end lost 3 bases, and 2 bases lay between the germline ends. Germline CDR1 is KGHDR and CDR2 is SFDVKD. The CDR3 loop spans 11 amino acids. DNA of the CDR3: TGTGCCACCAGTGATCGCTACGAGCAGTACTTC. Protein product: CATSDRYEQYF.